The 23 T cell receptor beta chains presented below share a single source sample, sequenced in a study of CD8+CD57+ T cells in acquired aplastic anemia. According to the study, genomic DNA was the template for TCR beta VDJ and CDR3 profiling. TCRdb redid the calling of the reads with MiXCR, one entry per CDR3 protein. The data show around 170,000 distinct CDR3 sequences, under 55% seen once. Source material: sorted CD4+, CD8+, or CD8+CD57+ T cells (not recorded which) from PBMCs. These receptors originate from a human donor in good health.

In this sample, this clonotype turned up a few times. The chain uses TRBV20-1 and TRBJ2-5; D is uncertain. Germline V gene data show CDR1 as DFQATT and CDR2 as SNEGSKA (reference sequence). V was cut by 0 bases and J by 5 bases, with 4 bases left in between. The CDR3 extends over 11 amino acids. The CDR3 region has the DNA TGCAGTGCTAGAGATTGGGAGACCCAGTACTTC. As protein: CSARDWETQYF.

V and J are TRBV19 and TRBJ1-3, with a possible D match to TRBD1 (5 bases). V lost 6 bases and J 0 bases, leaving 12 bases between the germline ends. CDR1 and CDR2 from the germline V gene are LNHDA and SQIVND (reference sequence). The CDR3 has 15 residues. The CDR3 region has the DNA TGTGCCAGTAGAATACAGGCCAGCTCTGGAAACACCATATATTTT. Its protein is CASRIQASSGNTIYF. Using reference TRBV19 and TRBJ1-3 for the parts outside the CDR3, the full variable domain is DGGITQSPKYLFRKEGQNVTLSCEQNLNHDAMYWYRQDPGQGLRLIYYSQIVNDFQKGDIAEGYSVSREKKESFPLTVTSAQKNPTAFYLCASRIQASSGNTIYFGEGSWLTVV.

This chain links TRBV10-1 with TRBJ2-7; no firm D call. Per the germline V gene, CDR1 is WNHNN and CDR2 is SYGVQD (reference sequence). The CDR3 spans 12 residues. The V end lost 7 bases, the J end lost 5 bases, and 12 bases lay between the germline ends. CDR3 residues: CASTVGFDEQYF. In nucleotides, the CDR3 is TGCGCCAGCACTGTGGGGTTCGACGAGCAGTACTTC.

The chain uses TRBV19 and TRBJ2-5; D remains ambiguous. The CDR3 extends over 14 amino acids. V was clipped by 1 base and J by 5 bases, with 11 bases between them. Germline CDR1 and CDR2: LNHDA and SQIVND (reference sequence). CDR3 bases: TGTGCCAGTAGTATAGTTACCGCCGGGGAGACCCAGTACTTC. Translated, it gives CASSIVTAGETQYF.

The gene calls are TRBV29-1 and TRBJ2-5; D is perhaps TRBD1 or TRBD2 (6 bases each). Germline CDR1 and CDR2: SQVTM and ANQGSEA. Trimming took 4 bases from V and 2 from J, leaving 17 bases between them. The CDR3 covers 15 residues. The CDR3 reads CSVGGLAGPQETQYF. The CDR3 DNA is TGCAGCGTTGGGGGGCTGGCGGGGCCGCAAGAGACCCAGTACTTC.

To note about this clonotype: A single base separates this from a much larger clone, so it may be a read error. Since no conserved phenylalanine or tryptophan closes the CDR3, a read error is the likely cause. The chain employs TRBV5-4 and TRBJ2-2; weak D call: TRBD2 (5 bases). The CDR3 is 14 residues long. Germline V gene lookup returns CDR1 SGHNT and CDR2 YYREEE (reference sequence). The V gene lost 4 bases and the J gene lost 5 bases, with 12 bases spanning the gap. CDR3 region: CASSPRPGTGELFL. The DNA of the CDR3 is TGTGCCAGCAGCCCTAGGCCGGGGACCGGGGAGCTGTTTCTT.

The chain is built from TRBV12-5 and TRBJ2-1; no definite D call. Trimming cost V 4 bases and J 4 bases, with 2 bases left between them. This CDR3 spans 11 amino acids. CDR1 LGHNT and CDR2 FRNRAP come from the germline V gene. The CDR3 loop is CASGSYNEQFF. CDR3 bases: TGTGCTAGTGGTTCTTACAATGAGCAGTTCTTC. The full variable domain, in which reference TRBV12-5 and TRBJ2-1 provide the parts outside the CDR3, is DARVTQTPRHKVTEMGQEVTMRCQPILGHNTVFWYRQTMMQGLELLAYFRNRAPLDDSGMPKDRFSAEMPDATLATLKIQPSEPRDSAVYFCASGSYNEQFFGPGTRLTVL.

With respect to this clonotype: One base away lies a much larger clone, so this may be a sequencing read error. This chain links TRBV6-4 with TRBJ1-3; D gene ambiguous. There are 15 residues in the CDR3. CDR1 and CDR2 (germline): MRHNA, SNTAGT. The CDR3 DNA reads TGTGCCAGCAGTTTGGACCGCTACTCTGAAAACACCATATATTTT. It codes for CASSLDRYSENTIYF.

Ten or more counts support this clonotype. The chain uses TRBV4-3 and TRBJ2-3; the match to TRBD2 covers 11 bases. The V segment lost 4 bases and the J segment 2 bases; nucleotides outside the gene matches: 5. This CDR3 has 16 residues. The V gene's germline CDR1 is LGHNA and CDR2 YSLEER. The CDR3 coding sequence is TGCGCCAGCAGCCTATCGACTAGCGGGATCACAGATACGCAGTATTTT. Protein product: CASSLSTSGITDTQYF.

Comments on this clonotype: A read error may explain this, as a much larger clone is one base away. CDR3 DNA sequence: TGTGCCAGCGGTTACGGACAGGGGACTCGGAATGAGCAGTTCTTC. Translating gives CASGYGQGTRNEQFF. J is TRBJ2-1 and V is TRBV6-5; 9 bases align to TRBD1. The CDR3 spans 15 residues. Germline V gene sequence: CDR1 MNHEY, CDR2 SVGAGI.

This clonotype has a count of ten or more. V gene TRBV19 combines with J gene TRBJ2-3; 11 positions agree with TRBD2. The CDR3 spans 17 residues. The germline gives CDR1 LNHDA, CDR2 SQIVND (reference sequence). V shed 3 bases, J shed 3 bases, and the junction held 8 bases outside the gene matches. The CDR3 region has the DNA TGTGCCAGTAGTATCTCGACTTCTAGCGGGAGGACAGATACGCAGTATTTT. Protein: CASSISTSSGRTDTQYF.

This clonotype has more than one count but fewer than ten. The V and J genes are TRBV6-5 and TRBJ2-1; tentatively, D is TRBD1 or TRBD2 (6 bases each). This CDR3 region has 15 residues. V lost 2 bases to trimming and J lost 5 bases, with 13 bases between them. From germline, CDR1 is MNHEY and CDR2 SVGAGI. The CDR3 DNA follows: TGTGCCAGCAGTTACAGGGGGGCCCGTGACAATGAGCAGTTCTTC. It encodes CASSYRGARDNEQFF.

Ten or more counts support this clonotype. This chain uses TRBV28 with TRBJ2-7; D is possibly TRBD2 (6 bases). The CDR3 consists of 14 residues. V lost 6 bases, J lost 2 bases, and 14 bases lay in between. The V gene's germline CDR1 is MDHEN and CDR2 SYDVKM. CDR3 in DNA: TGTGCCAGCAGCCTGACTAGTCTTCCCTACGAGCAGTACTTC. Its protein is CASSLTSLPYEQYF. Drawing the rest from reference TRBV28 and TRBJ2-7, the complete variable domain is DVKVTQSSRYLVKRTGEKVFLECVQDMDHENMFWYRQDPGLGLRLIYFSYDVKMKEKGDIPEGYSVSREKKERFSLILESASTNQTSMYLCASSLTSLPYEQYFGPGTRLTVT.

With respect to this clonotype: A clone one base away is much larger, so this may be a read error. CDR3 in amino acids: CASSPVAGVAYEQYF. The CDR3 nucleotides are TGTGCCAGCAGCCCCGTGGCGGGAGTAGCATACGAGCAGTACTTC. The chain uses TRBV11-2 and TRBJ2-7; TRBD2 matches 7 bases. In germline, CDR1 is SGHAT, CDR2 FQNNGV. V gave up 5 bases and J gave up 4 bases; unmatched junction bases: 11. This CDR3 is 15 amino acids long. Together with reference TRBV11-2 and TRBJ2-7, the CDR3 gives the full variable domain: EAGVAQSPRYKIIEKRQSVAFWCNPISGHATLYWYQQILGQGPKLLIQFQNNGVVDDSQLPKDRFSAERLKGVDSTLKIQPAKLEDSAVYLCASSPVAGVAYEQYFGPGTRLTVT.

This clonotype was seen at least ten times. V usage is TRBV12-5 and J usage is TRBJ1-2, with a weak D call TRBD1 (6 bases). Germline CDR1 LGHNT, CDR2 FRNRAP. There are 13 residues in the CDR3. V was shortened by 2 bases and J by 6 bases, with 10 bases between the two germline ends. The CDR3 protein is CASGLQGYDGYTF. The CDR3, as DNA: TGTGCTAGTGGTTTGCAGGGGTACGATGGCTACACCTTC.

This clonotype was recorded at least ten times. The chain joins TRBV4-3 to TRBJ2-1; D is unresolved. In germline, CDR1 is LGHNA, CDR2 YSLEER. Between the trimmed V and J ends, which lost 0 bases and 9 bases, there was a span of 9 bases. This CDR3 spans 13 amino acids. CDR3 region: CASSQDLFGEQFF. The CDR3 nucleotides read TGCGCCAGCAGCCAAGATCTATTCGGTGAGCAGTTCTTC.

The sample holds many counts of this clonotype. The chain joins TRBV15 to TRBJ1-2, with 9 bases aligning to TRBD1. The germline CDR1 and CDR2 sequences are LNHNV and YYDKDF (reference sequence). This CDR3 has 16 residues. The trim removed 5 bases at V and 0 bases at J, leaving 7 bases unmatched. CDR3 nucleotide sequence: TGTGCCACCAGCCCCGGGACAGGGACATCTAACTATGGCTACACCTTC. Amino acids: CATSPGTGTSNYGYTF.

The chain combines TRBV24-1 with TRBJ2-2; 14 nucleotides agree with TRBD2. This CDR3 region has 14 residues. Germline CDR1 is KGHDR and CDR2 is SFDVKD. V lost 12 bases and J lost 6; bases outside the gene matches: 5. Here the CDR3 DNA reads TGTGCCTCTGGACTAGCGGGAGGATCCGGGGAGCTGTTTTTT. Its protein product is CASGLAGGSGELFF.

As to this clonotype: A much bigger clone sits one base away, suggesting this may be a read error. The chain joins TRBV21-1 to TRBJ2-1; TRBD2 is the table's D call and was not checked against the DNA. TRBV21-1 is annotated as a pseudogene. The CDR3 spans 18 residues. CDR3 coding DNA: TGTGCCAGCAGCAGACTAGCGGGAGGAGGAGGCTCTTACAATGAGCAGTTCTTC. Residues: CASSRLAGGGGSYNEQFF.

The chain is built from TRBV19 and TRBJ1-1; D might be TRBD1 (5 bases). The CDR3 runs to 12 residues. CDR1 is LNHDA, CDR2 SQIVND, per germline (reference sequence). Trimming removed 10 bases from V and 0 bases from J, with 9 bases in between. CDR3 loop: CANQGMNTEAFF. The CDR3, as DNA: TGTGCCAACCAGGGCATGAACACTGAAGCTTTCTTT.

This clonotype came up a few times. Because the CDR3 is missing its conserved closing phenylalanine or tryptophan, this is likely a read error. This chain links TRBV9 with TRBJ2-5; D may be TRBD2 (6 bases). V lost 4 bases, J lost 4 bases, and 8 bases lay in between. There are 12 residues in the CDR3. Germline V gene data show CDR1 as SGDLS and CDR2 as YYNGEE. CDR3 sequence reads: CASSHSGETQYS. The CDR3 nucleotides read TGTGCCAGCAGCCATAGCGGAGAGACCCAGTACTCC.

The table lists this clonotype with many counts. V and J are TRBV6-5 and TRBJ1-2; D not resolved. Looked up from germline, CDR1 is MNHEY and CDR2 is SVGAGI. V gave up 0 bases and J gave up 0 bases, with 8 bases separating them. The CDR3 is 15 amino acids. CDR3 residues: CASSYSNSPNYGYTF. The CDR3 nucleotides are TGTGCCAGCAGTTACTCCAACAGCCCTAACTATGGCTACACCTTC.

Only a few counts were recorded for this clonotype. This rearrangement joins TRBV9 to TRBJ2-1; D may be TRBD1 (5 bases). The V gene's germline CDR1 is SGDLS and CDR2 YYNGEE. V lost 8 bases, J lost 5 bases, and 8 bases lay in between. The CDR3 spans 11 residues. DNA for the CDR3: TGTGCCAGAGACAGCAACAATGAGCAGTTCTTC. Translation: CARDSNNEQFF.